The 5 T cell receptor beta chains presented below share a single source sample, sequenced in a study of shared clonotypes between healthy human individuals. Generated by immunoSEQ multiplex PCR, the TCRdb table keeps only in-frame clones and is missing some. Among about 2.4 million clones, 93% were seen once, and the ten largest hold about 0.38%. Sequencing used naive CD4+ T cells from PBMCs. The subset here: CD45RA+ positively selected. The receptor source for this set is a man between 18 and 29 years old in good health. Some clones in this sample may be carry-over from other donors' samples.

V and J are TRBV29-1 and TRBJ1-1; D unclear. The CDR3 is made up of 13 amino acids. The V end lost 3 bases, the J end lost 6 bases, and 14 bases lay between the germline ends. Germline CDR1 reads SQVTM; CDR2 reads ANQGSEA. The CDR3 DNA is TGCAGCGTTGACCAACGCCCCCCCCCTGAAGCTTTCTTT. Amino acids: CSVDQRPPPEAFF.

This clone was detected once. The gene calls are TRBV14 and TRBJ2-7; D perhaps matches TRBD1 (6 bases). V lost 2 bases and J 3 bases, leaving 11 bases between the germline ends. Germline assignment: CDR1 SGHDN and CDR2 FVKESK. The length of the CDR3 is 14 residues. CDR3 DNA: TGTGCCAGCAGCCAACAGGACAGCTACTACGAGCAGTACTTC. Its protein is CASSQQDSYYEQYF.

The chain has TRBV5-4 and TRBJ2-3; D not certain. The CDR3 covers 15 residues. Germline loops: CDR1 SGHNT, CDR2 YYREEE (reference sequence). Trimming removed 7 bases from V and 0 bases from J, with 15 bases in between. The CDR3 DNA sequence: TGTGCCAGCCGCCCTCAGACTTTAAGCACAGATACGCAGTATTTT. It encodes CASRPQTLSTDTQYF.

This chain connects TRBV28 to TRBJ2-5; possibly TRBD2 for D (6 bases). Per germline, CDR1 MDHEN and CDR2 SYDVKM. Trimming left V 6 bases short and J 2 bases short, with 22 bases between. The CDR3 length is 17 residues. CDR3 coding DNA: TGTGCCAGCAGCGTACTTGGGGGGAAAGGCGGACAAGAGACCCAGTACTTC. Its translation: CASSVLGGKGGQETQYF. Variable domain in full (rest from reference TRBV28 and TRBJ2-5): DVKVTQSSRYLVKRTGEKVFLECVQDMDHENMFWYRQDPGLGLRLIYFSYDVKMKEKGDIPEGYSVSREKKERFSLILESASTNQTSMYLCASSVLGGKGGQETQYFGPGTRLLVL.

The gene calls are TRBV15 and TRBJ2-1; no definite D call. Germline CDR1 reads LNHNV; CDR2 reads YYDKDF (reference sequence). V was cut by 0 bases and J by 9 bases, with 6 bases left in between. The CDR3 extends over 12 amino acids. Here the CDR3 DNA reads TGTGCCACCAGCAGAGATCACGGTGAGCAGTTCTTC. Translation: CATSRDHGEQFF.